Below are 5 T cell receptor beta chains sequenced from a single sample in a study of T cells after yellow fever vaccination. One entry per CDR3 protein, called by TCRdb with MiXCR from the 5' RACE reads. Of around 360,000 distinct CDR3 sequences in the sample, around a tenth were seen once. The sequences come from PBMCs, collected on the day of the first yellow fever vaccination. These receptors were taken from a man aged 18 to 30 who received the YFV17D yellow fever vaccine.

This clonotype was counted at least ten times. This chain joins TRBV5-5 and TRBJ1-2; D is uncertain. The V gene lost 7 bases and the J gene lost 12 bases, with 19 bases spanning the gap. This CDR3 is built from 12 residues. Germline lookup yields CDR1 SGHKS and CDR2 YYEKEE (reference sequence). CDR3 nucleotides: TGTGCCAGCGGGATATTCGGAGGTGTGGACACCTTC. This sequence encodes CASGIFGGVDTF.

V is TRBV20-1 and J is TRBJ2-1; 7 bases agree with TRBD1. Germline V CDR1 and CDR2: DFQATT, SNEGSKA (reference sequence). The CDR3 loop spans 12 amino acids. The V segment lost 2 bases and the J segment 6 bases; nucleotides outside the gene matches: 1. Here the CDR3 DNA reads TGCAGTGCTAGATACAGGGGCAATGAGCAGTTCTTC. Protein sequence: CSARYRGNEQFF.

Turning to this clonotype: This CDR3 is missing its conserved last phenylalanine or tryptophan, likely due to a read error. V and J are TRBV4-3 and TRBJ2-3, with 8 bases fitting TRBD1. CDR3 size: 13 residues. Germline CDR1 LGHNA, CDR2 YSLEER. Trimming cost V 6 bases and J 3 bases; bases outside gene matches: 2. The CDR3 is CASSDRGTDTQYS. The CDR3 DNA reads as TGCGCCAGCAGTGACAGGGGAACAGATACGCAGTATTCT.

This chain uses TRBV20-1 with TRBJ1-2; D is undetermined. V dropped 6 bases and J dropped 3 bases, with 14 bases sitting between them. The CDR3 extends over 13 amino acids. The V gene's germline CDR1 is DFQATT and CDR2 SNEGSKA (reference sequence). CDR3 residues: CSAAGLTDYGYTF. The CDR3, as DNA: TGCAGTGCCGCCGGACTCACTGACTATGGCTACACCTTC.

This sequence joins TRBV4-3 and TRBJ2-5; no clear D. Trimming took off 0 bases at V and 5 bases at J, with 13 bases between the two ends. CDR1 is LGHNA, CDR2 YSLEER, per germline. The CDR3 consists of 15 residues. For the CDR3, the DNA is TGCGCCAGCAGCCAAGATTTTGGACCGGAGGAGACCCAGTACTTC. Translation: CASSQDFGPEETQYF.